Below, 18 T cell receptor beta chains from the same sample are listed, as sequenced in a study of response to subunit inactivated influenza vaccine. TCRdb processed the RT-PCR reads anew with MiXCR; each CDR3 protein has one entry. Altogether hundreds of thousands of distinct CDR3 sequences are present, about 15% being singletons, with the ten largest covering roughly 10%. The sequences come from PBMCs from blood, collected 11 to 12 days after vaccination. These receptors all come from a man aged 45 to 65 who received an inactivated influenza vaccine.

In its sample, this clonotype was seen a few times. The chain uses TRBV7-2 and TRBJ2-1; tentatively, D is TRBD2 (6 bases). Per the germline V gene, CDR1 is SGHTA and CDR2 is FQGNSA. The V gene lost 6 bases and the J gene lost 4 bases, with 16 bases spanning the gap. The CDR3 length is 15 residues. The CDR3 reads CASRPAGGIYNEQFF. The CDR3 DNA is TGTGCCAGCAGGCCAGCGGGCGGGATTTACAATGAGCAGTTCTTC.

This clonotype has a count of ten or more. The chain links TRBV4-3 to TRBJ2-1; TRBD2 is a possible D gene (6 bases). CDR3 length: 16 residues. V lost 4 bases to trimming and J lost 5 bases, with 18 bases between them. Germline lookup yields CDR1 LGHNA and CDR2 YSLEER. CDR3 residues: CASSPQASAINNEQFF. The CDR3 bases are TGCGCCAGCAGCCCGCAGGCTAGCGCCATAAACAATGAGCAGTTCTTC.

A few counts support this clonotype. The rearrangement uses TRBV4-3 and TRBJ1-1, with unresolved D. This CDR3 is 15 amino acids long. Trimming removed 4 bases at V and 0 bases at J, with 12 bases between. Looked up from germline, CDR1 is LGHNA and CDR2 is YSLEER. In DNA, the CDR3 is TGCGCCAGCAGCCGGGCCCTCGGTGTGAACACTGAAGCTTTCTTT. It codes for CASSRALGVNTEAFF.

This clonotype appeared a few times. This chain connects TRBV10-3 to TRBJ1-5, with D maybe TRBD1 (5 bases). V gave up 5 bases and J gave up 2 bases, with 10 bases separating them. Germline CDR1 reads ENHRY; CDR2 reads SYGVKD. The CDR3 sequence is 14 residues long. For the CDR3, the DNA is TGTGCCATCAGTAAAGGGACTGGCAATCAGCCCCAGCATTTT. Its protein product is CAISKGTGNQPQHF.

This sequence joins TRBV20-1 and TRBJ2-3; TRBD1 matches 7 bases. The CDR3 has 14 residues. Germline V gene data show CDR1 as DFQATT and CDR2 as SNEGSKA (reference sequence). J gave up 2 bases and V 5 bases, and 7 bases lay outside the gene matches. The CDR3 sequence is CSAAPGTDTDTQYF. CDR3 DNA: TGCAGTGCTGCACCCGGGACAGACACAGATACGCAGTATTTT.

This clonotype was counted a few times. The V and J genes are TRBV11-1 and TRBJ1-5, with D possibly being TRBD1 (6 bases). CDR1 and CDR2 from the germline V gene are SGHAT and FQDESV (reference sequence). Trimming pared 4 bases from V and 0 bases from J, leaving 19 bases between. There are 18 residues in the CDR3. The CDR3 here is CASSSTMGGLGSNQPQHF. In DNA, the CDR3 is TGTGCCAGCAGCTCAACGATGGGGGGGCTAGGTAGCAATCAGCCCCAGCATTTT. The variable domain in full, with the rest retrieved from reference TRBV11-1 and TRBJ1-5, is EAEVAQSPRYKITEKSQAVAFWCDPISGHATLYWYRQILGQGPELLVQFQDESVVDDSQLPKDRFSAERLKGVDSTLKIQPAELGDSAMYLCASSSTMGGLGSNQPQHFGDGTRLSIL.

The V call is TRBV2, the J call TRBJ1-6; D gene uncertain. Looked up from germline, CDR1 is SNHLY and CDR2 is FYNNEI. The CDR3 sequence is 13 residues long. The V end was cut by 3 bases, the J end by 10 bases, with 10 bases between. CDR3 region: CASSESEWSPLHF. Written as DNA, the CDR3 is TGTGCCAGCAGTGAGTCCGAATGGTCACCCCTCCACTTT.

This clonotype was detected many times. Mismatch with germline at one junction end may stem from a read error. This rearrangement joins TRBV5-1 to TRBJ1-1; D is uncertain. Germline V gives CDR1 SGHRS, CDR2 YFSETQ. The CDR3 runs 12 residues. The CDR3 region is CASSLQNTEAFF. In DNA form, the CDR3 reads TGTGCCAGCAGCTTACAGAACACTGAAGCTTTCTTT.

This clonotype was seen more than once but under ten times. This chain links TRBV7-2 with TRBJ2-1; D ambiguous. The CDR3 has 14 residues. Germline assignment: CDR1 SGHTA and CDR2 FQGNSA. The germline V and J ends were trimmed by 4 bases and 3 bases, with 10 bases remaining between them. The CDR3 protein is CASSSDSVYNEQFF. The DNA for the CDR3 is TGTGCCAGCAGCTCAGACTCGGTCTACAATGAGCAGTTCTTC.

This clonotype was counted between two and nine times. The chain is built from TRBV12-3 or TRBV12-4 and TRBJ1-2; no clear D gene. CDR3 length equals 13 residues. Trimming left V 3 bases short and J 8 bases short, with 13 bases between. CDR3 nucleotides: TGTGCCAGCAGTTTTTGGACCTCCAGCGGCTACACCTTC. It encodes CASSFWTSSGYTF.

This clonotype was picked up many times. V gene TRBV15 combines with J gene TRBJ2-3; D unresolved. Germline V gene data show CDR1 as LNHNV and CDR2 as YYDKDF (reference sequence). The CDR3 extends over 17 amino acids. Trimming removed 0 bases at V and 2 bases at J, with 15 bases between. This CDR3 reads CATSRDPGPGYTDTQYF. CDR3 sequence (DNA): TGTGCCACCAGCAGAGATCCCGGGCCCGGGTACACAGATACGCAGTATTTT.

The genes are TRBV20-1 and TRBJ2-1; 13 bases match TRBD2. CDR3 length: 17 amino acids. Losses at the gene ends were 2 bases for V and 7 bases for J; bases not matched to a gene: 11. CDR1 is DFQATT and CDR2 is SNEGSKA in the germline V gene (reference sequence). Here the CDR3 DNA reads TGCAGTGCTAGACCACCGCTAGGGACTAGCGGGGTGAATGAGCAGTTCTTC. Translated, it gives CSARPPLGTSGVNEQFF.

In this sample, this clonotype turned up a few times. The J gene is TRBJ2-7, the V gene TRBV29-1, with TRBD1 matching over 10 bases. The CDR3 has 12 residues. J gave up 8 bases and V 8 bases, and 9 bases lay outside the gene matches. Germline assignment: CDR1 SQVTM and CDR2 ANQGSEA. Here the CDR3 reads CSIRDRGAQQYF. DNA for the CDR3: TGCAGCATCCGGGACAGGGGCGCTCAGCAGTACTTC.

In this sample, this clonotype turned up many times. The chain combines TRBV7-2 with TRBJ1-5, with D tentatively TRBD1 (5 bases). Germline CDR1 reads SGHTA; CDR2 reads FQGNSA. There are 14 residues in the CDR3. The V end was cut by 4 bases, the J end by 5 bases, with 12 bases between. CDR3 sequence: CASSSIGGYQPQHF. CDR3 nucleotides: TGTGCCAGCAGCTCAATCGGGGGATATCAGCCCCAGCATTTT.

This clonotype was recorded at least ten times. The chain is built from TRBV10-3 and TRBJ2-7; D might be TRBD1 or TRBD2, each matching 6 bases. There are 14 residues in the CDR3. Trimming removed 11 bases from V and 3 bases from J, with 20 bases in between. Germline V gene sequence: CDR1 ENHRY, CDR2 SYGVKD. Here the CDR3 reads CASSSGDTFYEQYF. CDR3 DNA: TGTGCCTCTAGCTCGGGGGACACCTTCTACGAGCAGTACTTC.

This clonotype was recorded many times. This chain uses TRBV7-3 with TRBJ2-3; the D gene is possibly TRBD2 (5 bases). The germline V gene encodes CDR1 SGHTA and CDR2 FQGTGA. This CDR3 is 14 amino acids long. With 9 bases removed from V and 0 bases from J, the gap between germline ends came to 13 bases. CDR3 coding DNA: TGTGCCAGTTCGGGAAGTTCTAGCACAGATACGCAGTATTTT. Amino acid sequence: CASSGSSSTDTQYF. The whole variable domain, filled in from reference TRBV7-3 and TRBJ2-3, reads GAGVSQTPSNKVTEKGKYVELRCDPISGHTALYWYRQSLGQGPEFLIYFQGTGAADDSGLPNDRFFAVRPEGSVSTLKIQRTERGDSAVYLCASSGSSSTDTQYFGPGTRLTVL.

This clonotype has only a few counts. This chain joins TRBV29-1 and TRBJ2-1, with TRBD2 matching over 11 bases. The CDR3 spans 17 residues. V shed 7 bases, J shed 5 bases, and the junction held 16 bases outside the gene matches. Germline CDR1 and CDR2: SQVTM and ANQGSEA. The CDR3 region is CSASGTSGSGPHNEQFF. As DNA, the CDR3 is TGCAGCGCGTCCGGGACTAGCGGTTCAGGGCCCCACAATGAGCAGTTCTTC.

A few counts support this clonotype. The chain employs TRBV7-9 and TRBJ1-6; tentative D call: TRBD1 (5 bases). CDR1 is SEHNR, CDR2 FQNEAQ, per germline (reference sequence). The ends were cut back, 1 base at V and 1 base at J, with 11 bases in the middle. CDR3 length equals 17 residues. CDR3 residues: CASSLDSGMSYNSPLHF. The CDR3 DNA reads as TGTGCCAGCAGCTTAGATTCAGGGATGTCCTATAATTCACCCCTCCACTTT.